The subject of this entry is one T cell receptor beta chain. This sample was taken from a study of CD8+CD57+ T cells in acquired aplastic anemia. Study-level background: On average, sorted CD4+ and CD8+ cells gave approximately 3.1 ug of DNA. CD4+ cell libraries from healthy donors averaged roughly 10 million reads.

Per the germline V gene, CDR1 is MNHNS and CDR2 is SASEGT. V lost 7 bases, J lost 3 bases, and 12 bases lay in between. The CDR3 has 14 amino acids. The template for TCR beta VDJ and CDR3 sequence profiling was genomic DNA. TCRdb reprocessed the reads via MiXCR and lists one record per CDR3 protein. The table has 200,000 to 250,000 distinct CDR3 sequences, about 37% seen once. This sequence originates from a human donor in good health, serving as a control. Sequences were obtained from sorted CD4+, CD8+, or CD8+CD57+ T cells (not recorded which) from PBMCs. The genes are TRBV6-1 and TRBJ2-2, with D hard to call. This CDR3 is CASKNRVYTGELFF. CDR3 DNA: TGTGCCAGCAAGAACCGGGTCTACACCGGGGAGCTGTTTTTT.